The T cell receptor (beta chain) under discussion was sequenced for a study of CD8 T cells in ankylosing spondylitis. This clonotype came up many times. MiXCR, applied by TCRdb to the 5' RACE reads, yields one record per CDR3 protein. This table holds about 25,000 distinct CDR3 sequences, around 2.5% found once. CDR3 length: 14 amino acids. Per the germline V gene, CDR1 is SGDLS and CDR2 is YYNGEE. Unmatched junction bases numbered 4, after V lost 2 bases and J lost 4 bases. The specimen was blood, either unsorted or a sorted T cell fraction (not recorded which). The gene calls are TRBV9 and TRBJ2-7; 9 bases are shared with TRBD2. This receptor was obtained from a female donor with ankylosing spondylitis or in good health (not recorded which). CDR3 in DNA: TGTGCCAGCAGCGTGACTAGCGGACCTTACGAGCAGTACTTC. Its translation: CASSVTSGPYEQYF.